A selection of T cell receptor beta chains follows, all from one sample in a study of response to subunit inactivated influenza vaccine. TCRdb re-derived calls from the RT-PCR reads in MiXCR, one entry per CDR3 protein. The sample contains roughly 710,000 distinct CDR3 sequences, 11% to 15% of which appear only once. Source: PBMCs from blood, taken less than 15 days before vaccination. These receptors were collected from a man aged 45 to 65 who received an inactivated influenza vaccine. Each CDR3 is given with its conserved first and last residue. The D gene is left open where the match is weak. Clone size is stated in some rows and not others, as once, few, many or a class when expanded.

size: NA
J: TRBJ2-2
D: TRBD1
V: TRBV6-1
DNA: TGTGCCAGCAGGCAGGGGGCAGCGAACACCGGGGAGCTGTTTTTT
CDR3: CASRQGAANTGELFF

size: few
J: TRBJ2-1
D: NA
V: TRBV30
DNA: TGTGCCTGGAGCGAGAAAGAGCAGTTCTTC
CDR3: CAWSEKEQFF

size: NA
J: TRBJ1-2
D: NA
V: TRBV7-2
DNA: TGTGCCAGCACCCAATCGACAGTCTATGGCTACACCTTC
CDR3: CASTQSTVYGYTF

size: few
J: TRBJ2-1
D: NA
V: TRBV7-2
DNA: TGTGCCAGCAGCTTAGATCGGCAGTTCAATGAGCAGTTCTTC
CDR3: CASSLDRQFNEQFF

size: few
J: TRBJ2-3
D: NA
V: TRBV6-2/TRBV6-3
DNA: TGTGCCAGCAGGGACCGGGACCCAGGGCCCGCGTGGGGTACGCAGTATTTT
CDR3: CASRDRDPGPAWGTQYF

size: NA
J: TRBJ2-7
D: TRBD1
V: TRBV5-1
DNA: TGCGCCAGCAGCTCGGACAGGGGGCGCAGTATGCAGTACTTC
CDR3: CASSSDRGRSMQYF

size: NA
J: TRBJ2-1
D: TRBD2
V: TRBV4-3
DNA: TGCGCCAGCAGCCAAGTTGGGACTAGTAACAATGAGCAGTTCTTC
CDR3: CASSQVGTSNNEQFF

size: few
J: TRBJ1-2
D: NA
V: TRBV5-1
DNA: TGCGCCAGCAGCTTGGGGCCACCACCACGCTATGGCTACACCTTC
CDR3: CASSLGPPPRYGYTF

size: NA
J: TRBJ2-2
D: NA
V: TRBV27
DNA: TGTGCCAGCAGTTTTTTTGTCGGGCCATACACCGGGGAGCTGTTTTTT
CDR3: CASSFFVGPYTGELFF

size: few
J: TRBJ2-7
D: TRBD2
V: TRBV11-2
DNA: TGTGCCAGCAGCGCCGGGACTAGCGGGTTCTACGAGCAGTACTTC
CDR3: CASSAGTSGFYEQYF

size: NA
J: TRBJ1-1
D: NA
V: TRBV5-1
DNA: TGCGCCAGCAGTCGCACCAGGGGTTTCACTGAAGCTTTCTTT
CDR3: CASSRTRGFTEAFF

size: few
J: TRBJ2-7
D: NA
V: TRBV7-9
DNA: TGTGCCAGCAGCTTAGTGACAGCCAACTACGAGCAGTACTTC
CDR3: CASSLVTANYEQYF

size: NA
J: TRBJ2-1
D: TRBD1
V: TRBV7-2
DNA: TGTGCCAGCCTCAGGGGGCGGTCCTACAATGAGCAGTTCTTC
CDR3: CASLRGRSYNEQFF

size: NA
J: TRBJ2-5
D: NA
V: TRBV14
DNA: TGTGCCAGCAGCCAATTAACTACAGGCCAAGAGACCCAGTACTTC
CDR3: CASSQLTTGQETQYF

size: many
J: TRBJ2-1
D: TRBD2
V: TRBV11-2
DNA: TGTGCCAGCAGCTTAAGGACTAGCGGGTACTCCTACAATGAGCAGTTCTTC
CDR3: CASSLRTSGYSYNEQFF

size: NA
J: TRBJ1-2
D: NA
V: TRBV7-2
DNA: TGTGCCAGCAGCTTAGCGTCCCAGTTAGACCGTAACTATGGCTACACCTTC
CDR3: CASSLASQLDRNYGYTF

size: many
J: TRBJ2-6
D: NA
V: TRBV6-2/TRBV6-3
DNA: TGTGCCAGCAGTTCCACTCCCCCTGGGGCCAACGTCCTGACTTTC
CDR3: CASSSTPPGANVLTF

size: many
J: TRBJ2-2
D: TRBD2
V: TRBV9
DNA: TGTGCCAGCAGCGCAGGACTAGCGGGCACCGGGGAGCTGTTTTTT
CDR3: CASSAGLAGTGELFF

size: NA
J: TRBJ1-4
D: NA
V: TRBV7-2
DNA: TGTGCCAGCAGCTTCTCAGGGGCTACTAATGAAAAACTGTTTTTT
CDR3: CASSFSGATNEKLFF

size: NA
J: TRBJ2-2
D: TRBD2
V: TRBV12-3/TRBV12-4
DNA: TGTGCCAGCAGTTCCTCTAGCGGGGGGGGCACCGGGGAGCTGTTTTTT
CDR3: CASSSSSGGGTGELFF

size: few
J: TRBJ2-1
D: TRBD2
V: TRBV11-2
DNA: TGTGCCAGCAGCTCGACACTAGCGGGGGGGCACAATGAGCAGTTCTTC
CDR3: CASSSTLAGGHNEQFF

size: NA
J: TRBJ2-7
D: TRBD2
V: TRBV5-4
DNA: TGTGCCAGCAGCTCTAGCGGGGAATCCTACGAGCAGTACTTC
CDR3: CASSSSGESYEQYF

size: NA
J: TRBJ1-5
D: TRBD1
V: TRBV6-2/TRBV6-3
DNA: TGTGCCAGCAGGTCCAGGACAGGGGGCAATCAGCCCCAGCATTTT
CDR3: CASRSRTGGNQPQHF

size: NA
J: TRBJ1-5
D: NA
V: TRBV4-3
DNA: TGCGCCAGCAGCCCCTATGGGGGTCAGCCCCAGCATTTT
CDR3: CASSPYGGQPQHF

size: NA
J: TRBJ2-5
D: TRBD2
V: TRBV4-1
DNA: TGCGCCAGCAGTCGCGGGGGGTCCCCGGGGGAGACCCAGTACTTC
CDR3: CASSRGGSPGETQYF

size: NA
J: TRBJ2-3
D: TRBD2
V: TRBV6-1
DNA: TGTGCCAGCAGACGAGCGGGGGGCTCCACAGATACGCAGTATTTT
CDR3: CASRRAGGSTDTQYF

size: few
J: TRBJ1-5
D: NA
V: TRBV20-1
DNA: TGCAGTGCGTCGGACCGGGGGTACAGCAATCAGCCCCAGCATTTT
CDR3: CSASDRGYSNQPQHF

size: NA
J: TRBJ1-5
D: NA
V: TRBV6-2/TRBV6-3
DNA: TGTGCCAGCAGTGACCAGTTGGCTCAGCCCCAGCATTTT
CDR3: CASSDQLAQPQHF

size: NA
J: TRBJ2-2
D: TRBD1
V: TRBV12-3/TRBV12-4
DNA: TGTGCCAGCAGTGACAGGGGGACCGGCGGGGAGCTGTTTTTT
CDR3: CASSDRGTGGELFF

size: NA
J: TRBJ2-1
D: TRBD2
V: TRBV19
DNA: TGTGCCAGTAGTACCCGGTTAGCGGGTAAGATGGATGAGCAGTTCTTC
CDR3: CASSTRLAGKMDEQFF

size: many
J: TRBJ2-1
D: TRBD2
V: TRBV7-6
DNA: TGTGCCAGCAGCGGTAGCGGGAGAGAGCAGTTCTTC
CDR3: CASSGSGREQFF

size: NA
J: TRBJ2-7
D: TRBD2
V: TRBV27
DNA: TGTGCCAGCAGTAATCCCGGGACTAGCGGTTCCTACGAGCAGTACTTC
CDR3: CASSNPGTSGSYEQYF

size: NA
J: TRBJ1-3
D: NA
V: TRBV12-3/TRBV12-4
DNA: TGTGCCAGCGATAGAAGCTCTGGAAACACCATATATTTT
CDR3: CASDRSSGNTIYF

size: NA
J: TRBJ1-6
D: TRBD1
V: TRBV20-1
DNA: TGCAGTGCTAGAGTTCATACAGGGGCGATAAATTCACCCCTCCACTTT
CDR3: CSARVHTGAINSPLHF

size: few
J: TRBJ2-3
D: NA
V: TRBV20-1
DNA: TGCAGTGCTAGGGGGGCCCTGAGCACAGATACGCAGTATTTT
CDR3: CSARGALSTDTQYF

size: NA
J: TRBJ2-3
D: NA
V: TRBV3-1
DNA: TGTGCCAGCAGCCAGGGACACAGGGTCGGTCCCGCAGATACGCAGTATTTT
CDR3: CASSQGHRVGPADTQYF

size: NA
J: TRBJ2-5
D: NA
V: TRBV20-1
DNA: TGCAGTGCCCCATCACGGACGCAAGAGACCCAGTACTTC
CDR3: CSAPSRTQETQYF

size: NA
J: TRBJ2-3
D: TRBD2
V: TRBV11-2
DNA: TGTGCCAGCAGCTTAGGACTAGCGGGGAAAACAGATACGCAGTATTTT
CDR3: CASSLGLAGKTDTQYF

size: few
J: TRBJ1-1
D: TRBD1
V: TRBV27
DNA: TGTGCCAGCAGTATAATTGGGACAGGGGGTTTAACTGAAGCTTTCTTT
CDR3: CASSIIGTGGLTEAFF

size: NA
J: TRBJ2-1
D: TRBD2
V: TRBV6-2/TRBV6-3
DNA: TGTGCCAGCAGTTACTCGACTAGCGGGGGACACTACAATGAGCAGTTCTTC
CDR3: CASSYSTSGGHYNEQFF

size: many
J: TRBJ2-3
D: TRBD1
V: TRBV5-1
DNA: TGCGCCAGCAGCTTAGACAGGGCGCAGTATTTT
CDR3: CASSLDRAQYF

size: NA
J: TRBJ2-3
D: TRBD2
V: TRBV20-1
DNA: TGCAGTGCTAGAGGACTAGCGGGCGGGCAGTATTTT
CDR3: CSARGLAGGQYF

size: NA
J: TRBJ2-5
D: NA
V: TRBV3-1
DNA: TGTGCCAGCAGCCAAACCGTTCAAGAGACCCAGTACTTC
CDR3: CASSQTVQETQYF

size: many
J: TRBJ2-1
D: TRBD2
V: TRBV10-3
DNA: TGTGCCACGGCGGGAGCGGTCGATGAGCAGTTCTTC
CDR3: CATAGAVDEQFF

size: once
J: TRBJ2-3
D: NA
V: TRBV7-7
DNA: TGTGCTAGCAGCCCCGGGAGCCCCGGTGCAGATACGCAGTATTTT
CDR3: CASSPGSPGADTQYF

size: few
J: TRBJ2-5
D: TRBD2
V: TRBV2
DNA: TGTGCCAGCAAGTGGGCTAGCGGGGTTCAAGAGACCCAGTACTTC
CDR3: CASKWASGVQETQYF

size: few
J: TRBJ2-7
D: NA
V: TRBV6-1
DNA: TGTGCCAGCAGACCGTTAGACAGTTCCGAGCAGTACTTC
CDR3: CASRPLDSSEQYF

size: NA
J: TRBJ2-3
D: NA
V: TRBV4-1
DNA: TGCGCCAGCAGCCAGGACCCGAGTTTGGATACGCAGTATTTT
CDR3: CASSQDPSLDTQYF

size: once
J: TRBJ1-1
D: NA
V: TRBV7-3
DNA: TGTGCCAGCAGGTCGACTTGGACAGTTAACACTGAAGCTTTCTTT
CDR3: CASRSTWTVNTEAFF

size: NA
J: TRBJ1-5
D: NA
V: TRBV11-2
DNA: TGTGCCAGCAGCTTAGATCGACGGGGCAATCAGCCCCAGCATTTT
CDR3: CASSLDRRGNQPQHF

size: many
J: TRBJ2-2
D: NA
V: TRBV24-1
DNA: TGTGCCACCAGTGGAAGTACCGGGGAGCTGTTTTTT
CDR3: CATSGSTGELFF

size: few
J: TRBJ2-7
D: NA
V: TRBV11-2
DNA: TGTGCCAGCAGCCCCCGAATGGGGGCCTACGAGCAGTACTTC
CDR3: CASSPRMGAYEQYF

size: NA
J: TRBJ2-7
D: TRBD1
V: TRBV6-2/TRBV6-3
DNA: TGTGCCAGCAGCGGGACAGCGCCCACCTACGAGCAGTACTTC
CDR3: CASSGTAPTYEQYF